This passage covers 12 T cell receptor beta chains from one sample sequenced in a study of T-cell reconstitution after alpha-beta-depleted transplantation in children. Researchers prepared the TCRbeta library using unique molecular identifiers, the study reports. TCRdb analysed the PCR reads with MiXCR anew, one entry per CDR3 protein. This repertoire shows 450,000 to 600,000 distinct CDR3 sequences, about 30% found once; its top ten account for 2% to 3%. The material sequenced was PBMCs from the stem cell graft donor, taken from the stem cell graft. The source is a human donor who donated a stem cell graft to a child with aplastic anemia.

V usage is TRBV7-2 and J usage is TRBJ1-1; D uncertain. The V gene's germline CDR1 is SGHTA and CDR2 FQGNSA. Between the trimmed V and J ends, which lost 5 bases and 1 base, there was a span of 8 bases. This CDR3 is 13 amino acids long. CDR3 sequence reads: CASSREQNTEAFF. CDR3 DNA sequence: TGTGCCAGCAGCCGGGAGCAGAACACTGAAGCTTTCTTT.

This clonotype was picked up a small number of times. This sequence joins TRBV9 and TRBJ2-1, with D maybe TRBD2 (6 bases). The ends were cut back, 1 base at V and 0 bases at J, with 14 bases in the middle. Germline V lookup: CDR1 SGDLS, CDR2 YYNGEE. The CDR3 spans 17 residues. The CDR3 reads CASSVIGGASSYNEQFF. CDR3 nucleotides: TGTGCCAGCAGCGTAATTGGCGGGGCTAGCTCCTACAATGAGCAGTTCTTC. Variable domain in full (rest from reference TRBV9 and TRBJ2-1): DSGVTQTPKHLITATGQRVTLRCSPRSGDLSVYWYQQSLDQGLQFLIQYYNGEERAKGNILERFSAQQFPDLHSELNLSSLELGDSALYFCASSVIGGASSYNEQFFGPGTRLTVL.

In its sample, this clonotype was seen a few times. The chain recombines TRBV11-1 with TRBJ2-7, with TRBD2 matching 7 bases. Germline CDR1 is SGHAT and CDR2 is FQDESV (reference sequence). The J segment lost 5 bases and the V segment lost 5 bases, leaving 21 bases of the junction unmatched. CDR3 length: 18 amino acids. As DNA, the CDR3 is TGTGCCAGCAGCCCCCCGGGGAGGGTGCAGCGGGGAGACCACGAGCAGTACTTC. This translates into CASSPPGRVQRGDHEQYF.

The chain combines TRBV27 with TRBJ1-2; D perhaps matches TRBD1 (5 bases). The CDR3 length is 18 residues. Germline CDR1 MNHEY, CDR2 SMNVEV (reference sequence). V lost 10 bases, J lost 0 bases, and 27 bases lay in between. DNA of the CDR3: TGTGCCACCCTCCGGCGGGGGAGTCCCTTACGAGCTAACTATGGCTACACCTTC. It encodes CATLRRGSPLRANYGYTF.

The V call is TRBV7-2, the J call TRBJ2-1, with D possibly being TRBD2 (6 bases). V was shortened by 0 bases and J by 7 bases, with 13 bases between the two germline ends. The CDR3 totals 15 residues. Per germline, CDR1 SGHTA and CDR2 FQGNSA. In DNA form, the CDR3 reads TGTGCCAGCAGCTTAGCGGGACTGGTAAGGAATGAGCAGTTCTTC. Translation: CASSLAGLVRNEQFF.

This chain uses TRBV5-4 with TRBJ2-3, with D unresolved. Trimming removed 1 base at V and 5 bases at J, with 8 bases between. This CDR3 is built from 13 residues. CDR1 is SGHNT, CDR2 YYREEE, per germline (reference sequence). The CDR3 region is CASSLWAEDTQYF. In nucleotides, the CDR3 is TGTGCCAGCAGCTTGTGGGCAGAAGATACGCAGTATTTT.

This clonotype appeared a few times. The V and J genes are TRBV11-1 and TRBJ2-5, with TRBD2 matching 8 bases. Germline CDR1 reads SGHAT; CDR2 reads FQDESV (reference sequence). The CDR3 is made up of 18 amino acids. V shed 4 bases, J shed 4 bases, and the junction held 17 bases outside the gene matches. The CDR3 DNA reads TGTGCCAGCAGCTCCACTAGCGGCCCAAGAGCTAGGGGAGAGACCCAGTACTTC. It specifies CASSSTSGPRARGETQYF.

This chain joins TRBV18 and TRBJ1-1; D call uncertain. V was clipped by 1 base and J by 5 bases, with 8 bases between them. This CDR3 spans 13 amino acids. In germline, CDR1 is KGHSH, CDR2 LQKENI. The CDR3 region is CASSPRQKTEAFF. The CDR3 DNA reads as TGTGCCAGCTCACCACGTCAGAAGACTGAAGCTTTCTTT. Filled out from reference TRBV18 and TRBJ1-1, the complete variable domain reads NAGVMQNPRHLVRRRGQEARLRCSPMKGHSHVYWYRQLPEEGLKFMVYLQKENIIDESGMPKERFSAEFPKEGPSILRIQQVVRGDSAAYFCASSPRQKTEAFFGQGTRLTVV.

The V call is TRBV4-3, the J call TRBJ2-7; the match to TRBD2 covers 8 bases. The CDR3 consists of 17 residues. V lost 0 bases to trimming and J lost 0 bases; unmatched junction nucleotides: 7. The germline V gene has CDR1 LGHNA and CDR2 YSLEER. Here the CDR3 reads CASSQDLSGGSSYEQYF. For the CDR3, the DNA is TGCGCCAGCAGCCAAGATCTCTCGGGAGGGTCCTCCTACGAGCAGTACTTC.

V usage is TRBV30 and J usage is TRBJ2-1; D unresolved. The V gene lost 0 bases and the J gene lost 7 bases, with 16 bases spanning the gap. The CDR3 spans 15 residues. CDR1 and CDR2 (germline): GTSNPN, SVGIG (reference sequence). The CDR3 loop reads CAWSVGLASRNEQFF. The CDR3 region has the DNA TGTGCCTGGAGTGTTGGGCTGGCCTCTAGGAATGAGCAGTTCTTC.

This rearrangement joins TRBV18 to TRBJ2-5; D gene unclear. The CDR3 extends over 13 amino acids. Per the germline V gene, CDR1 is KGHSH and CDR2 is LQKENI. The ends were cut back, 5 bases at V and 1 base at J, with 8 bases in the middle. CDR3 loop: CASSRAVQETQYF. CDR3 bases: TGTGCCAGCTCAAGGGCGGTCCAAGAGACCCAGTACTTC.

This rearrangement joins TRBV28 to TRBJ2-7; TRBD1 or TRBD2 may be the D gene (5 bases each). Germline V gives CDR1 MDHEN, CDR2 SYDVKM. V was clipped by 6 bases and J by 4 bases, with 19 bases between them. This CDR3 spans 15 amino acids. CDR3 in DNA: TGTGCCAGCAGAGCAGGGTGGGGAGCCCAATACGAGCAGTACTTC. As protein: CASRAGWGAQYEQYF.